This T cell receptor beta chain was profiled in a study of blood T cell repertoires in COVID-19. Some clones are missing from TCRdb's copy, which holds only in-frame ones; the method was immunoSEQ multiplex PCR. There are around 180,000 clones in the sample; roughly 87% occur only once, and about 2.1% lies in the top ten. V lost 4 bases to trimming and J lost 4 bases; unmatched junction nucleotides: 12. The CDR3 runs to 17 residues. From germline, CDR1 is LGHDT and CDR2 YNNKEL (reference sequence). This clone was seen once. This chain uses TRBV3-1 (or the pseudogene TRBV3-2) with TRBJ2-3, with 9 bases lining up with TRBD2. This TCR derives from a woman in her thirties or forties with acute COVID-19. Sequencing used PBMCs or T cells enriched from blood (not recorded which). The CDR3 sequence is CASSPRGQRGAADTQYF. The CDR3 DNA is TGTGCCAGCAGCCCGAGGGGCCAGCGGGGGGCGGCAGATACGCAGTATTTT.